This T cell receptor (beta chain) derives from a study of OX40 agonist ivuxolimab in advanced cancers. About this clone: Its antigen is still unknown.

CDR1 is MDHEN, CDR2 SYDVKM, per germline. The CDR3 sequence is 12 residues long. V was cut by 3 bases and J by 7 bases, with 9 bases left in between. Study-level findings and limits: Certain nonresponding patients likewise had low normalized T-cell clonal expansion. In CD8+ T cells, expanded clones were on average more numerous than in CD4+.

Here immunoSEQ multiplex PCR was the method, and the copy in TCRdb shows in-frame clones only, minus some. The data show more than 85,000 clones, about 92% seen once. The rearrangement joins TRBV28 to TRBJ1-2; possibly TRBD1 for D (5 bases). Here the sequenced sample was CD4+ or CD8+ T cells sorted from blood, taken in a trial of the OX40 agonist ivuxolimab. This TCR derives from an adult with an advanced solid tumor such as melanoma, head and neck, liver or kidney cancer. CDR3 bases: TGTGCCAGCAGTTTTTCAGGGCCTGGCTACACCTTC. This encodes CASSFSGPGYTF.